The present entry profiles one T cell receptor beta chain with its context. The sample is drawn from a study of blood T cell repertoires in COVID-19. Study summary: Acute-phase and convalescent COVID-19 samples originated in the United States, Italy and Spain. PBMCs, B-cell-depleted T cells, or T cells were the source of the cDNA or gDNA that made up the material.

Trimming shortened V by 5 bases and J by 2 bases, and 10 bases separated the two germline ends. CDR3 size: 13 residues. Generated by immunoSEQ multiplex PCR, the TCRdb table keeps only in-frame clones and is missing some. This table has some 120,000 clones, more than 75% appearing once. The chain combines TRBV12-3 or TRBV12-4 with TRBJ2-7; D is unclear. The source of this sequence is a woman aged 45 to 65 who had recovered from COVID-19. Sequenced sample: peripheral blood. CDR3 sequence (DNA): TGTGCCAGCAGTCCCCGTAGAACCTACGAGCAGTACTTC. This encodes CASSPRRTYEQYF.